The 32 T cell receptor beta chains below were found in one sample sequenced in a study of OX40 agonist ivuxolimab in advanced cancers. Libraries were constructed by the immunoSEQ multiplex PCR assay. TCRdb took over this immuneACCESS table, retaining in-frame rearrangements with V and J assigned. Such tables are incomplete; in checked studies, under half of the missing clones stem from an unresolved V gene, and the remainder is unexplained. This sample gives about 69,000 clones in total; about 80% of them show up just once. Approximately 2.3% of the sample is taken by the ten largest. The sample here was CD4+ or CD8+ T cells sorted from blood, taken in a trial of the OX40 agonist ivuxolimab. The receptors come from an adult with an advanced solid tumor such as melanoma, head and neck, liver or kidney cancer.

This chain joins TRBV27 and TRBJ1-2, with 8 bases that match TRBD1. Trimming removed 5 bases from V and 4 bases from J; junction bases left unmatched: 9. CDR3 size: 15 residues. In germline, CDR1 is MNHEY, CDR2 SMNVEV (reference sequence). CDR3 nucleotides: TGTGCCAGCAGTGACGGACAGGGCTCCCTCTATGGCTACACCTTC. It translates to CASSDGQGSLYGYTF.

The rearrangement joins TRBV7-2 to TRBJ2-7; 8 bases fit TRBD1. The CDR3 is 15 residues long. Germline CDR1 reads SGHTA; CDR2 reads FQGNSA. V trimming: 5 bases; J trimming: 2 bases; junction bases outside the gene matches: 8. For the CDR3, the DNA is TGTGCCAGCAGCCAAGTCCGGACAGGGACCTACGAGCAGTACTTC. It is translated as CASSQVRTGTYEQYF.

V gene TRBV7-2 combines with J gene TRBJ2-2; 7 bases are a match to TRBD2. With V trimmed by 5 bases and J by 4 bases, 10 bases remained unmatched. CDR3 length: 16 amino acids. The V gene's germline CDR1 is SGHTA and CDR2 FQGNSA. This CDR3 is CASSPRSGRGTGELFF. CDR3 nucleotides: TGTGCCAGCAGCCCGAGGTCGGGGAGGGGCACCGGGGAGCTGTTTTTT.

The CDR3 DNA follows: TGCGCCAGCAGTGAGACAGGTGGAGCGGGACGTGTGCAGTTCTTC. Its translation: CASSETGGAGRVQFF. V and J are TRBV10-1 and TRBJ2-1, with 7 bases aligning to TRBD2. The germline gives CDR1 WNHNN, CDR2 SYGVQD (reference sequence). Trimming at V came to 2 bases and at J to 12 bases, leaving 13 bases not matched to a gene. The CDR3 loop spans 15 amino acids.

A single count supports this clone. The chain has TRBV13 and TRBJ1-1; 7 positions agree with TRBD1. Germline V gene sequence: CDR1 PRHDT, CDR2 FYEKMQ (reference sequence). The CDR3 totals 15 residues. With 0 bases clipped from V and 1 base from J, the junction kept 2 bases outside the gene matches. The DNA of the CDR3 is TGTGCCAGCAGCTTAGGGACAGGGAAGAACACTGAAGCTTTCTTT. This gives the protein CASSLGTGKNTEAFF.

The chain uses TRBV28 and TRBJ2-5; 10 nucleotides agree with TRBD2. J gave up 5 bases and V 5 bases, and 5 bases lay outside the gene matches. CDR1 MDHEN and CDR2 SYDVKM come from the germline V gene. The CDR3 contains 14 residues. The CDR3 protein is CASSGGTSDETQYF. The CDR3 bases are TGTGCCAGCAGTGGCGGGACTAGCGACGAGACCCAGTACTTC.

The CDR3 coding sequence is TGTGCCAGCAACCAGGGGAAAGGGAATCAGCCCCAGCATTTT. Translating gives CASNQGKGNQPQHF. The rearrangement joins TRBV28 to TRBJ1-5, with D possibly being TRBD1 (6 bases). The germline CDR1 and CDR2 sequences are MDHEN and SYDVKM. The CDR3 is 14 amino acids. With 7 bases removed from V and 4 bases from J, the gap between germline ends came to 14 bases.

This rearrangement joins TRBV18 to TRBJ2-5, with D hard to call. V gave up 5 bases and J gave up 4 bases, with 2 bases separating them. In germline, CDR1 is KGHSH, CDR2 LQKENI. This CDR3 spans 10 amino acids. The CDR3 sequence: CASSGETQYF. In DNA, the CDR3 is TGTGCCAGCTCAGGAGAGACCCAGTACTTC.

V is TRBV4-2 and J is TRBJ2-2, with 7 nucleotides matching TRBD1. The CDR3 is 16 amino acids. V trimming: 7 bases; J trimming: 4 bases; junction bases outside the gene matches: 12. Germline V gene lookup returns CDR1 LGHNA and CDR2 YNFKEQ. The CDR3: CASTGTGQSSTGELFF. In nucleotides, the CDR3 is TGTGCCAGCACCGGGACGGGACAGAGTTCCACCGGGGAGCTGTTTTTT.

In its sample, this clone was seen once. The chain has TRBV5-4 and TRBJ2-1; 8 bases are shared with TRBD2. V shed 3 bases and J 10 bases; nucleotides not matched to a gene: 6. The CDR3 covers 13 residues. CDR1 is SGHNT, CDR2 YYREEE, per germline (reference sequence). CDR3: CASSYGLAEEQFF. CDR3 DNA sequence: TGTGCCAGCAGCTACGGACTAGCTGAGGAGCAGTTCTTC.

This clone was recorded once. This sequence joins TRBV5-1 and TRBJ2-3; the match to TRBD1 covers 8 bases. Trimming cost V 5 bases and J 0 bases; bases outside gene matches: 5. Per the germline V gene, CDR1 is SGHRS and CDR2 is YFSETQ. The CDR3 length is 15 residues. This CDR3 reads CASRRTGISTDTQYF. The CDR3 DNA sequence: TGCGCCAGCAGGAGGACAGGGATTAGCACAGATACGCAGTATTTT.

This chain uses TRBV5-4 with TRBJ2-3; D gene ambiguous. With 0 bases removed from V and 3 bases from J, the gap between germline ends came to 5 bases. This CDR3 comprises 13 residues. Germline CDR1 SGHNT, CDR2 YYREEE (reference sequence). Here the CDR3 DNA reads TGTGCCAGCAGCTTGGTTAGTACAGATACGCAGTATTTT. This translates into CASSLVSTDTQYF.

The rearrangement links TRBV29-1 to TRBJ1-4, with 10 bases that match TRBD1. The CDR3 is 14 amino acids. Germline assignment: CDR1 SQVTM and CDR2 ANQGSEA. The V gene end was trimmed by 7 bases and the J gene end by 6 bases; junction bases not matched to a gene: 8. The CDR3 region is CSAEVGTGDEKLFF. The CDR3 DNA reads as TGCAGCGCCGAAGTCGGGACAGGGGATGAAAAACTGTTTTTT.

This sequence joins TRBV19 and TRBJ2-2, with 7 bases matching TRBD1. CDR3 length: 15 residues. Germline V lookup: CDR1 LNHDA, CDR2 SQIVND (reference sequence). The V gene end was trimmed by 4 bases and the J gene end by 4 bases; junction bases not matched to a gene: 6. The CDR3 nucleotides are TGTGCCAGTAGTACCTCGGGACAGATCACCGGGGAGCTGTTTTTT. The encoded protein is CASSTSGQITGELFF.

The chain links TRBV6-6 to TRBJ2-5, with TRBD1 as a possible D gene (6 bases). Trimming took 5 bases from V and 1 from J, leaving 11 bases between them. The CDR3 is made up of 14 amino acids. CDR1 and CDR2 from the germline V gene are MNHNY and SVGAGI (reference sequence). CDR3 protein: CASSPATGQETQYF. In DNA, the CDR3 is TGTGCCAGCAGTCCGGCGACAGGCCAAGAGACCCAGTACTTC.

The chain's CDR3 is CASSFASGNTIYF. CDR3 coding DNA: TGTGCCAGCAGCTTTGCCTCTGGAAACACCATATATTTT. The V and J genes are TRBV7-3 and TRBJ1-3; D remains unclear. V shed 3 bases and J shed 0 bases, with 3 bases lying between them. Germline assignment: CDR1 SGHTA and CDR2 FQGTGA. CDR3 length: 13 amino acids.

The chain links TRBV9 to TRBJ1-3, with D unclear. The CDR3 sequence is 15 residues long. The germline V and J ends were trimmed by 0 bases and 3 bases, with 10 bases remaining between them. Germline V gene data show CDR1 as SGDLS and CDR2 as YYNGEE. The CDR3: CASSVAPGDGNTIYF. The CDR3 DNA reads as TGTGCCAGCAGCGTAGCACCCGGAGATGGAAACACCATATATTTT.

The chain links TRBV27 to TRBJ1-5; TRBD1 agrees at 8 bases. This CDR3 spans 15 amino acids. V gave up 6 bases and J gave up 4 bases; unmatched junction bases: 8. Germline V lookup: CDR1 MNHEY, CDR2 SMNVEV (reference sequence). In DNA, the CDR3 is TGTGCCAGCAGGGTAGGACAGGGACGGAATCAGCCCCAGCATTTT. Residues: CASRVGQGRNQPQHF.

The chain joins TRBV5-1 to TRBJ1-5; D gene uncertain. The CDR3 runs to 14 residues. V dropped 0 bases and J dropped 5 bases, with 9 bases sitting between them. Germline V gene data show CDR1 as SGHRS and CDR2 as YFSETQ. The CDR3 DNA reads TGCGCCAGCAGCTTGGGCGGGCTCGATCAGCCCCAGCATTTT. Its translation: CASSLGGLDQPQHF. Drawing the rest from reference TRBV5-1 and TRBJ1-5, the complete variable domain is KAGVTQTPRYLIKTRGQQVTLSCSPISGHRSVSWYQQTPGQGLQFLFEYFSETQRNKGNFPGRFSGRQFSNSRSEMNVSTLELGDSALYLCASSLGGLDQPQHFGDGTRLSIL.

The rearrangement joins TRBV7-9 to TRBJ2-2; D is perhaps TRBD1 (5 bases). Trimming left V 6 bases short and J 2 bases short, with 25 bases between. CDR1 SEHNR and CDR2 FQNEAQ come from the germline V gene (reference sequence). The CDR3 length is 19 residues. The DNA for the CDR3 is TGTGCCAGCAGACCACTCACCGACAGATTGCGAGTAAACACCGGGGAGCTGTTTTTT. The encoded protein is CASRPLTDRLRVNTGELFF.

This chain uses TRBV7-2 with TRBJ2-1, with D perhaps TRBD2 (5 bases). The V gene lost 5 bases and the J gene lost 4 bases, with 9 bases spanning the gap. The CDR3 has 13 residues. Germline V CDR1 and CDR2: SGHTA, FQGNSA. The CDR3 DNA is TGTGCCAGCAGCCTGGACTCTTACAATGAGCAGTTCTTC. Protein product: CASSLDSYNEQFF. Together with reference TRBV7-2 and TRBJ2-1, the CDR3 gives the full variable domain: GAGVSQSPSNKVTEKGKDVELRCDPISGHTALYWYRQSLGQGLEFLIYFQGNSAPDKSGLPSDRFSAERTGGSVSTLTIQRTQQEDSAVYLCASSLDSYNEQFFGPGTRLTVL.

V usage is TRBV6-6 and J usage is TRBJ1-5; D gene unclear. CDR1 is MNHNY, CDR2 SVGAGI, per germline (reference sequence). Trimming removed 8 bases at V and 4 bases at J, with 12 bases between. The CDR3 consists of 13 residues. The CDR3 is CASGPQENQPQHF. CDR3 DNA sequence: TGTGCCAGCGGCCCTCAGGAAAATCAGCCCCAGCATTTT.

This chain connects TRBV21-1 to TRBJ1-5. TRBV21-1 is recorded as a pseudogene. This CDR3 is built from 14 residues. The CDR3 coding sequence is TGTGCCAGCAGGGACGGGACGGCGGAGGAGCCCCAGCATTTT. This gives the protein CASRDGTAEEPQHF.

The chain carries TRBV5-5 and TRBJ1-1; D not certain. The CDR3 consists of 14 residues. Trimming took 1 base from V and 4 from J, leaving 11 bases between them. The germline V gene has CDR1 SGHKS and CDR2 YYEKEE (reference sequence). CDR3 sequence: CASSLIPPSTEAFF. The DNA for the CDR3 is TGTGCCAGCAGCTTGATTCCTCCGAGCACTGAAGCTTTCTTT.

This sequence joins TRBV4-2 and TRBJ2-1, with D perhaps TRBD1 (5 bases). Germline V gives CDR1 LGHNA, CDR2 YNFKEQ. V was pared by 4 bases and J by 5 bases, with 18 bases between. The CDR3 has 16 amino acids. CDR3 DNA sequence: TGTGCCAGCAGCCCCATTGAGGCTGTGGGGCACAATGAGCAGTTCTTC. It translates to CASSPIEAVGHNEQFF.

CDR3: CASSLGGNEQYF. Written as DNA, the CDR3 is TGTGCCAGCAGCTTAGGAGGGAACGAGCAGTACTTC. V usage is TRBV11-2 and J usage is TRBJ2-7; weak D call: TRBD2 (5 bases). The CDR3 is 12 amino acids. V was clipped by 1 base and J by 5 bases, with 6 bases between them. The V gene's germline CDR1 is SGHAT and CDR2 FQNNGV.

The chain carries TRBV28 and TRBJ1-5; TRBD1 matches at 7 bases. Germline CDR1 MDHEN, CDR2 SYDVKM. The CDR3 length is 16 residues. Trimming took 5 bases from V and 4 from J; bases not matched to a gene: 11. The CDR3 nucleotides read TGTGCCAGCAGTCCCCAGAACAGGGGCGGAAATCAGCCCCAGCATTTT. It yields the protein CASSPQNRGGNQPQHF.

V usage is TRBV19 and J usage is TRBJ2-3, with TRBD1 identical over 8 bases. V gave up 3 bases and J gave up 4 bases; unmatched junction bases: 6. This CDR3 contains 15 residues. Per germline, CDR1 LNHDA and CDR2 SQIVND (reference sequence). The CDR3: CASSIGQGGPDTQYF. CDR3 DNA: TGTGCCAGTAGTATCGGACAGGGAGGCCCAGATACGCAGTATTTT.

This chain joins TRBV11-2 and TRBJ2-1, with TRBD2 matching over 9 bases. V shed 6 bases and J 6 bases; nucleotides not matched to a gene: 12. This CDR3 region has 16 residues. Germline V gene sequence: CDR1 SGHAT, CDR2 FQNNGV. The CDR3 DNA follows: TGTGCCAGCAGTAGTAGAGGCGGACTAGCGAGCAATGAGCAGTTCTTC. Translated: CASSSRGGLASNEQFF.

V is TRBV29-1 and J is TRBJ2-3; D perhaps matches TRBD2 (7 bases). The V end was cut by 7 bases, the J end by 0 bases, with 14 bases between. Germline V gives CDR1 SQVTM, CDR2 ANQGSEA. The CDR3 runs 14 residues. CDR3 DNA sequence: TGCAGCGCAGCTAGGGGGGGTAGCACAGATACGCAGTATTTT. Translating gives CSAARGGSTDTQYF.

V usage is TRBV6-1 and J usage is TRBJ1-2, with TRBD1 identical over 10 bases. The CDR3 length is 15 residues. V shed 4 bases, J shed 3 bases, and the junction held 5 bases outside the gene matches. From germline, CDR1 is MNHNS and CDR2 SASEGT. The CDR3 sequence is CASSGRTGGDYGYTF. In nucleotides, the CDR3 is TGTGCCAGCAGTGGTAGGACAGGGGGGGACTATGGCTACACCTTC.

This clone was observed once. The rearrangement links TRBV9 to TRBJ1-6; tentatively, D is TRBD1 (6 bases). CDR1 SGDLS and CDR2 YYNGEE come from the germline V gene. V was cut by 4 bases and J by 7 bases, with 9 bases left in between. The CDR3 consists of 13 residues. CDR3 bases: TGTGCCAGCAGCACAGGGCAAAATTCACCCCTCCACTTT. Amino acids: CASSTGQNSPLHF.